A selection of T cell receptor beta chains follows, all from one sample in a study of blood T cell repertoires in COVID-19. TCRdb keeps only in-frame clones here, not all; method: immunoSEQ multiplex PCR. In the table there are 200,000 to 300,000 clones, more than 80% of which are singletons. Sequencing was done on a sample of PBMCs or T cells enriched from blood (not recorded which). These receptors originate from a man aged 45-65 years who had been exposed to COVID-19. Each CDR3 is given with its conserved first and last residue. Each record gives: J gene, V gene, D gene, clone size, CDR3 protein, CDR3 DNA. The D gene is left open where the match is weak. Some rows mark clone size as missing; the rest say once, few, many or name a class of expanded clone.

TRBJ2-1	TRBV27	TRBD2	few	CASSFKVLAGEDEQFF	TGTGCCAGCAGTTTTAAGGTACTAGCGGGAGAGGATGAGCAGTTCTTC
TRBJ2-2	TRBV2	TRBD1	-	CASRSQGDRVGELFF	TGTGCCAGCAGATCACAGGGGGATCGGGTCGGGGAGCTGTTTTTT
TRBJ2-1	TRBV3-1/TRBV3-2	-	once	CASSQEMLGPNEQFF	TGTGCCAGCAGCCAAGAGATGCTGGGGCCCAATGAGCAGTTCTTC
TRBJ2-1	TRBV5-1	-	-	CASSAPSYDEQFF	TGCGCCAGCAGCGCGCCTTCCTACGATGAGCAGTTCTTC
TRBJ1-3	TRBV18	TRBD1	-	CASSQSGQGAGNTIYF	TGTGCCAGCTCACAATCCGGACAGGGGGCGGGAAACACCATATATTTT
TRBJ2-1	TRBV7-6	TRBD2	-	CASSLGAAGGYNEQFF	TGTGCCAGCAGCTTAGGGGCTGCGGGAGGGTACAATGAGCAGTTCTTC
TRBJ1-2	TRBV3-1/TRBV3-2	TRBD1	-	CASSQERTGDYGYTF	TGTGCCAGCAGCCAAGAAAGGACAGGGGACTATGGCTACACCTTC
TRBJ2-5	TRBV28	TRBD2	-	CASIGGAGETQYF	TGTGCCAGCATCGGGGGGGCCGGAGAGACCCAGTACTTC
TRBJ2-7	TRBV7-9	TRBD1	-	CASSLAHRGAYEQYF	TGTGCCAGCAGCTTAGCGCACAGGGGGGCCTACGAGCAGTACTTC
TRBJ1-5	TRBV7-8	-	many	CASSLEEALPQHF	TGTGCCAGCAGCTTAGAAGAGGCGCTTCCCCAGCATTTT
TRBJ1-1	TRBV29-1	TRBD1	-	CSANRGGMNTEAFF	TGCAGCGCCAACAGGGGTGGCATGAACACTGAAGCTTTCTTT
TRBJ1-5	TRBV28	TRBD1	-	CASSLSGGGINQPQHF	TGTGCCAGCAGTTTATCAGGGGGCGGTATCAATCAGCCCCAGCATTTT
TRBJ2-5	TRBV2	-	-	CASSVETGAETQYF	TGTGCCAGCAGTGTTGAGACAGGTGCAGAGACCCAGTACTTC
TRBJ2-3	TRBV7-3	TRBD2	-	CASSTSGHRTDTQYF	TGTGCCAGCAGCACTAGCGGGCACCGCACAGATACGCAGTATTTT
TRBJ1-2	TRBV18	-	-	CASSPQAGGGAYYGYTF	TGTGCCAGCTCACCCCAGGCCGGTGGAGGGGCTTACTATGGCTACACCTTC
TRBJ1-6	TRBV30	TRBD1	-	CAWSVSGTGYSPLHF	TGTGCCTGGAGTGTTTCCGGGACAGGGTATTCACCCCTCCACTTT
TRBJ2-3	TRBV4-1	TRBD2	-	CASSQGGSTDTQYF	TGCGCCAGCAGCCAGGGGGGGTCCACAGATACGCAGTATTTT
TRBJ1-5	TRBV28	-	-	CASRPPGFSQPQHF	TGTGCCAGCAGACCCCCAGGGTTCTCTCAGCCCCAGCATTTT
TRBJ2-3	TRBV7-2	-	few	CASSSTNRDGGTDTQYF	TGTGCCAGCAGCTCTACTAATCGCGACGGGGGCACAGATACGCAGTATTTT
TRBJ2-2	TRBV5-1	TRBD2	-	CASSLIAGDTGELFF	TGCGCCAGCAGCTTGATAGCGGGGGACACCGGGGAGCTGTTTTTT
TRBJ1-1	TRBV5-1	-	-	CASSPGGGRTVTEAFF	TGCGCCAGCAGCCCGGGCGGGGGGCGGACAGTGACTGAAGCTTTCTTT
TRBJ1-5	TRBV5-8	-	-	CASSQGWRGGGNQPQHF	TGTGCCAGCAGCCAGGGTTGGAGGGGCGGCGGCAATCAGCCCCAGCATTTT